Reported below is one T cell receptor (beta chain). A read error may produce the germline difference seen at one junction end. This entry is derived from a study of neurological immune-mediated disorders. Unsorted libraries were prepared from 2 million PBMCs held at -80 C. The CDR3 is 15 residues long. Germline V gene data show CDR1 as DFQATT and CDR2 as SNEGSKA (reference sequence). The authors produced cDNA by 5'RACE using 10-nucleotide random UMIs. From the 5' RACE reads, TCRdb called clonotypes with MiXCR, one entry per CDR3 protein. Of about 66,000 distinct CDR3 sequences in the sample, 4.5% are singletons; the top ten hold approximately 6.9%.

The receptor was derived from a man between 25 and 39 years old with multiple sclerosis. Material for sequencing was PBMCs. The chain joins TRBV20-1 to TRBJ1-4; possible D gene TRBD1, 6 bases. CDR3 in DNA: TGCAGTGCTCCACTTTACAGGGCAACGAATGAAAAACTGTTTTTT. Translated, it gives CSAPLYRATNEKLFF.